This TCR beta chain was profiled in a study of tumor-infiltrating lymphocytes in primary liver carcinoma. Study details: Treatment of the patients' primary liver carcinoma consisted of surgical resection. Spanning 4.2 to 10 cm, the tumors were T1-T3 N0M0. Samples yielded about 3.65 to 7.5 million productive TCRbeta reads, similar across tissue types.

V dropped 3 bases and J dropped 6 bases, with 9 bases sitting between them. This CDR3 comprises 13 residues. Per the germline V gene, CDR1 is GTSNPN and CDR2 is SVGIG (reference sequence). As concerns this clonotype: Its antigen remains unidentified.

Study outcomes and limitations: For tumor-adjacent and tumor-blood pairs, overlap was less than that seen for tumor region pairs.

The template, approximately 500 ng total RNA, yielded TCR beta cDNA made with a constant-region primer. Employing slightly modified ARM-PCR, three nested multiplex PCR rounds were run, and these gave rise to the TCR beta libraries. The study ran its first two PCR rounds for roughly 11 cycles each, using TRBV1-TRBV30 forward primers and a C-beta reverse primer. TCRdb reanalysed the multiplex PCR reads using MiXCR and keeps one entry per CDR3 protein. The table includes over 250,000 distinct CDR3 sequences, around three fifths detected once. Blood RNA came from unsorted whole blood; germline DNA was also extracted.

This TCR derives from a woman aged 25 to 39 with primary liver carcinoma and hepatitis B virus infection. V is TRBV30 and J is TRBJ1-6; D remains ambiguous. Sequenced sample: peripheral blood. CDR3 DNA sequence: TGTGCCTGGAGCACCGGTCTTAATTCACCCCTCCACTTT. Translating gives CAWSTGLNSPLHF. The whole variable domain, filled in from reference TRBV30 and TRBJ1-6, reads SQTIHQWPATLVQPVGSPLSLECTVEGTSNPNLYWYRQAAGRGLQLLFYSVGIGQISSEVPQNLSASRPQDRQFILSSKKLLLSDSGFYLCAWSTGLNSPLHFGNGTRLTVT.